This T cell receptor beta chain emerged from a study of blood T cell repertoires in COVID-19 (dated by TCRdb to 2018 to 2021). With regard to the full study: Recovered participants in ImmuneRACE Cohort 3 were defined by two consecutive negative NP/OP PCR tests, clearance by a healthcare professional, or resolution of symptoms. The repertoires were released in a freely available public database meant as a resource for research on the immune response to SARS-CoV-2. Samples from collaborators originated in the United States, Italy and Spain and spanned both the acute and convalescent phases of COVID-19. The prospective study material was composed of cDNA or gDNA derived from T cells, B-cell-depleted T cells, or PBMCs. Sample metadata almost always included a de-identified subject ID, COVID-19 status, age in years and sex. The samples were drawn from two sources: the first 160 participants of the ongoing ImmuneRACE study, and approximately 1,300 subjects contributed by 6 global collaborators. Subjects who had been exposed to COVID-19, were actively infected with it, or had recovered from it provided the deeply sampled blood TCRbeta repertoires that made up the dataset. Where available, HLA class I and class II types were obtained from metadata supplied by the sample provider rather than from assay-based typing. Points the paper makes about the study in general: The amount of clinical and demographic metadata varied by source and participant and was provided uncurated.

CDR1 MNHEY and CDR2 SMNVEV are derived from the germline V gene (reference sequence). The CDR3 starts with the cysteine, ends with the phenylalanine, and has 14 residues. Solely the CDR3 DNA is kept, with 42 bases framed from the first base. V is cut by 3 bases and J by 8 bases, and the space between the germline ends is 15 bases. TCRbeta CDR3 regions were amplified from genomic DNA using the immunoSEQ Assay, a bias-controlled multiplex PCR. The authors processed their data as follows. The number of nucleated cells in each sample was estimated from the amplification of reference gene primers within the assay. Sequence reads were collapsed and filtered to measure the absolute abundance of every unique TCRbeta CDR3 rearrangement. For each sample, productive Simpson clonality was calculated as the square root of Simpson's diversity index across productive rearrangements. In TCRdb, the immuneACCESS table is reduced to in-frame sequences with V and J assigned. These tables do not hold every clone; where another copy was compared, an unresolved V gene accounts for under half, and the others remain unexplained. V, J and clone size are taken as reported in that table, and D and trimming were inferred from the DNA itself. Here the sample has over 130,000 clones; over 70% occur a single time. Under 4.5% of the sample comes from the top ten.

Participants in the prospective study were enrolled through a virtual design, were aged roughly 18 to 100 years, and lived in roughly 25 United States geographic areas. In the prospective study, cohorts were assigned on the basis of participant-reported clinical history obtained from a screening survey and a study questionnaire. Each participant in the prospective study had whole blood, serum and a nasopharyngeal or oropharyngeal swab collected by mobile phlebotomists. Additional blood draws and questionnaires over an approximately two-month period could optionally be provided by prospective study participants. Before DNA extraction, blood samples from the prospective study were shipped at room temperature or frozen. A word on this clone: Its cognate antigen has yet to be identified. Base qualities were left out, and no much larger clone turns up one base away.

The rearrangement joined TRBV27 to TRBJ2-3, with TRBD2 tentatively as D gene (5 bases match). The source material was PBMCs or T cells enriched from blood (not recorded which). The receptor comes from a man between 50 and 59 years old in a cohort exposed to, infected with or recovered from COVID-19 (not recorded which). The bases are TGTGCCAGCAGTTTTACGGAGGCACGGGTTACGCAGTATTTT. It translates to CASSFTEARVTQYF.